One sample yielded the 31 T cell receptor beta chains listed below, sequenced in a study of post-analysis software for immune sequencing data. These receptors are not linked to any known antigen. Broader study findings: Patients showed TRBV5-6, TRBV5-1 and TRBV20-1 among 4 or 5 TRBV segments more frequent than in controls.

Each TCR beta cDNA library carried unique molecular identifiers. TCRdb used MiXCR to reprocess the PCR reads, holding one entry per CDR3 protein. The profile shows roughly 570,000 distinct CDR3 sequences, 34% of them singletons. The sample taken for sequencing was blood. Every receptor here comes from a girl aged 2-17 years with multiple sclerosis.

The J gene is TRBJ2-5, the V gene TRBV24-1; D tentatively reads TRBD1 or TRBD2 (5 bases each). CDR3 length: 17 amino acids. The germline CDR1 and CDR2 sequences are KGHDR and SFDVKD. V lost 2 bases and J 3 bases, leaving 18 bases between the germline ends. Here the CDR3 reads CATSDYGQALGEETQYF. The CDR3 bases are TGTGCCACCAGTGATTATGGCCAGGCCCTGGGGGAAGAGACCCAGTACTTC.

This clonotype was seen only a few times. V usage is TRBV6-1 and J usage is TRBJ1-2; maybe TRBD1 (5 bases). Germline values: CDR1 MNHNS, CDR2 SASEGT. The CDR3 is made up of 15 amino acids. V lost 6 bases to trimming and J lost 2 bases, with 16 bases between them. This chain's CDR3 is CASRLTETENYGYTF. Here the CDR3 DNA reads TGTGCCAGCAGATTGACAGAAACTGAAAACTATGGCTACACCTTC.

V is TRBV7-9 and J is TRBJ2-5; TRBD2 might be the D (5 bases). V was cut by 0 bases and J by 4 bases, with 12 bases left in between. There are 15 residues in the CDR3. Germline V gene data show CDR1 as SEHNR and CDR2 as FQNEAQ (reference sequence). DNA of the CDR3: TGTGCCAGCAGCTTAGCGACGGGGTTGGGAGAGACCCAGTACTTC. Its translation is CASSLATGLGETQYF.

V usage is TRBV7-2 and J usage is TRBJ2-5; 11 bases match TRBD2. Trimming cost V 1 base and J 7 bases; bases outside gene matches: 5. CDR1 is SGHTA, CDR2 FQGNSA, per germline. The CDR3 consists of 15 residues. CDR3 in DNA: TGTGCCAGCAGCTTAGAGACTAGCGGGGTCGGGACCCAGTACTTC. Its translation: CASSLETSGVGTQYF. Combining the CDR3 with reference TRBV7-2 and TRBJ2-5 gives the whole variable domain GAGVSQSPSNKVTEKGKDVELRCDPISGHTALYWYRQSLGQGLEFLIYFQGNSAPDKSGLPSDRFSAERTGGSVSTLTIQRTQQEDSAVYLCASSLETSGVGTQYFGPGTRLLVL.

The chain joins TRBV10-2 to TRBJ2-7; possible D gene TRBD1, 6 bases. V dropped 3 bases and J dropped 7 bases, with 13 bases sitting between them. The CDR3 is 13 residues long. Germline V gene sequence: CDR1 WSHSY, CDR2 SAAADI. Here the CDR3 reads CASSDRGTGEQYF. The CDR3 DNA reads TGCGCCAGCAGTGACAGGGGAACTGGGGAGCAGTACTTC.

This clonotype was seen only a few times. This chain connects TRBV7-2 to TRBJ2-7, with D tentatively TRBD2 (5 bases). This CDR3 is 13 amino acids long. Trimming shortened V by 5 bases and J by 10 bases, and 18 bases separated the two germline ends. Germline loops: CDR1 SGHTA, CDR2 FQGNSA. The CDR3 here is CASSPLRAGAQYF. The CDR3 DNA is TGTGCCAGCAGCCCCCTCCGGGCGGGCGCACAGTACTTC. The full variable domain, rest sourced from reference TRBV7-2 and TRBJ2-7, is GAGVSQSPSNKVTEKGKDVELRCDPISGHTALYWYRQSLGQGLEFLIYFQGNSAPDKSGLPSDRFSAERTGGSVSTLTIQRTQQEDSAVYLCASSPLRAGAQYFGPGTRLTVT.

This clonotype appeared many times. The CDR3 nucleotides read TGCAGTGCTAGAGCGAGGGTCGATGAGCAGTTCTTC. Amino acids: CSARARVDEQFF. The chain is built from TRBV20-1 and TRBJ2-1; D is perhaps TRBD2 (5 bases). The CDR3 is made up of 12 amino acids. Deletions cut 1 base from V and 8 bases from J, with 9 bases between. CDR1 is DFQATT, CDR2 SNEGSKA, per germline (reference sequence).

The chain is built from TRBV12-3 or TRBV12-4 and TRBJ1-1, with no clear D. The V end lost 4 bases, the J end lost 6 bases, and 15 bases lay between the germline ends. The length of the CDR3 is 14 residues. CDR3 sequence reads: CASSSVQEIPEAFF. For the CDR3, the DNA is TGTGCCAGCAGTTCAGTTCAAGAGATCCCTGAAGCTTTCTTT.

The V gene is TRBV20-1, the J gene TRBJ2-1, with 11 bases identical to TRBD2. Germline assignment: CDR1 DFQATT and CDR2 SNEGSKA (reference sequence). CDR3 length: 16 residues. The V and J ends lost 1 base and 2 bases, in that order; junction bases with no gene match: 4. The CDR3 loop is CSARGLTSGAYNEQFF. The CDR3 bases are TGCAGTGCTAGAGGGTTGACTAGCGGGGCCTACAATGAGCAGTTCTTC.

This clonotype has only a few counts. The V and J genes are TRBV19 and TRBJ2-2, with 8 bases lining up with TRBD1. CDR1 LNHDA and CDR2 SQIVND come from the germline V gene (reference sequence). J was trimmed by 1 base and V by 10 bases; bases with no gene match: 5. The CDR3 loop spans 14 amino acids. CDR3 sequence: CATQGALNTGELFF. CDR3 in DNA: TGTGCCACCCAGGGGGCTCTGAACACCGGGGAGCTGTTTTTT.

This clonotype appeared many times. The chain joins TRBV12-3 or TRBV12-4 to TRBJ1-2; the D is unclear. The CDR3 extends over 13 amino acids. V was trimmed by 5 bases and J by 5 bases, leaving 12 bases between them. Here the CDR3 DNA reads TGTGCCAGCAGTCCCCTGACGGTGTATGGCTACACCTTC. As protein: CASSPLTVYGYTF.

The chain employs TRBV12-3 or TRBV12-4 and TRBJ2-1; D may be TRBD2 (6 bases). CDR3 length: 17 amino acids. Trimming removed 3 bases at V and 0 bases at J, with 15 bases between. Here the CDR3 reads CASSLGLMGLSYNEQFF. CDR3 sequence (DNA): TGTGCCAGCAGTTTGGGGCTGATGGGACTCTCCTACAATGAGCAGTTCTTC.

The chain has TRBV2 and TRBJ1-2, with D possibly being TRBD1 (6 bases). CDR1 is SNHLY, CDR2 FYNNEI, per germline. CDR3 length: 12 amino acids. The V and J ends lost 4 bases and 8 bases respectively, with 11 bases between them. CDR3 in amino acids: CASSVGAQGYTF. As DNA, the CDR3 is TGTGCCAGCAGTGTGGGGGCCCAGGGCTACACCTTC.

The rearrangement joins TRBV4-1 to TRBJ2-2; D might be TRBD1 (5 bases). CDR3 length: 15 residues. Germline loops: CDR1 MGHRA, CDR2 YSYEKL. Trimming cost V 2 bases and J 7 bases, with 14 bases left between them. This CDR3 reads CASSQQGSLVGELFF. CDR3 coding DNA: TGCGCCAGCAGCCAACAGGGTTCTTTGGTCGGGGAGCTGTTTTTT.

A single count supports this clonotype. This chain uses TRBV6-1 with TRBJ1-1; TRBD1 might be the D (6 bases). V lost 6 bases, J lost 6 bases, and 14 bases lay in between. Germline lookup yields CDR1 MNHNS and CDR2 SASEGT. The CDR3 has 13 amino acids. The CDR3 DNA reads as TGTGCCAGCAGCGAGGGGGACGGATCTGAAGCTTTCTTT. Protein sequence: CASSEGDGSEAFF.

V usage is TRBV12-3 or TRBV12-4 and J usage is TRBJ1-1; 12 bases are a match to TRBD1. J was trimmed by 4 bases and V by 8 bases; bases with no gene match: 14. This CDR3 comprises 17 residues. DNA of the CDR3: TGTGCCAGCGGATCGGGGGGACAGGGGGCTAAAGGCACTGAAGCTTTCTTT. Residues: CASGSGGQGAKGTEAFF.

The V gene is TRBV5-1, the J gene TRBJ2-4; no definite D call. The J call is in doubt because the DNA end fits TRBJ2-7 better. The CDR3 totals 13 residues. Germline assignment: CDR1 SGHRS and CDR2 YFSETQ. CDR3 DNA: TGCGCCAGCAGCTTGGTGAGTGGGGACGAGCAGTACTTC. Translated: CASSLVSGDEQYF.

The CDR3 nucleotides read TGCAGTGCTAGAGATTGGGGCCGGCTAGAGACCCAGTACTTC. It is translated as CSARDWGRLETQYF. The chain links TRBV20-1 to TRBJ2-7, with a possible D match to TRBD1 (5 bases). The DNA end favors TRBJ2-5, so the J call may be wrong. Germline V gene data show CDR1 as DFQATT and CDR2 as SNEGSKA (reference sequence). The CDR3 length is 14 residues.

Concerning this clonotype: The junction and the germline gene differ at one end; a read error may be behind it. The rearrangement joins TRBV6-5 to TRBJ2-3, with 8 bases fitting TRBD1. This CDR3 contains 17 residues. Germline V gives CDR1 MNHEY, CDR2 SVGAGI. The CDR3, as DNA: TGTGCCAGCAGCTTGACAGGGGCCCCTGCTAGCACAGATGCGCAGTATTTT. Translation: CASSLTGAPASTDAQYF.

The chain links TRBV28 to TRBJ1-2; no definite D call. Per germline, CDR1 MDHEN and CDR2 SYDVKM. V was cut by 6 bases and J by 3 bases, with 11 bases left in between. The CDR3 length is 13 residues. The CDR3 nucleotides read TGTGCCAGCAGGGAAAAAGCGGACTATGGCTACACCTTC. Protein product: CASREKADYGYTF.

The genes are TRBV27 and TRBJ2-1; D gene uncertain. The CDR3 covers 13 residues. V was shortened by 7 bases and J by 0 bases, with 7 bases between the two germline ends. Germline lookup yields CDR1 MNHEY and CDR2 SMNVEV (reference sequence). CDR3 region: CASTESSYNEQFF. In DNA form, the CDR3 reads TGTGCCAGCACAGAGAGCTCCTACAATGAGCAGTTCTTC.

There are a few counts of this clonotype. The genes are TRBV5-1 and TRBJ1-2, with 7 bases identical to TRBD1. The CDR3 covers 16 residues. Germline V gene data show CDR1 as SGHRS and CDR2 as YFSETQ. J was trimmed by 5 bases and V by 0 bases; bases with no gene match: 10. Here the CDR3 reads CASSLGSPTGRYGYTF. Here the CDR3 DNA reads TGCGCCAGCAGCTTGGGTTCCCCGACAGGGCGATATGGCTACACCTTC.

The CDR3 nucleotides are TGCGCCAGCAGCCGCGGGACTAGCGGGGGTCTAAATATTGGGACCCAGTACTTC. It is translated as CASSRGTSGGLNIGTQYF. V is TRBV5-1 and J is TRBJ2-5; 14 nucleotides match TRBD2. This CDR3 has 18 amino acids. Per the germline V gene, CDR1 is SGHRS and CDR2 is YFSETQ. V lost 4 bases, J lost 7 bases, and 15 bases stayed unmatched. Full variable domain (outside the CDR3, taken from reference TRBV5-1 and TRBJ2-5): KAGVTQTPRYLIKTRGQQVTLSCSPISGHRSVSWYQQTPGQGLQFLFEYFSETQRNKGNFPGRFSGRQFSNSRSEMNVSTLELGDSALYLCASSRGTSGGLNIGTQYFGPGTRLLVL.

Of note for this clonotype: A read error may explain this, as a much larger clone is one base away. The chain couples TRBV5-1 to TRBJ2-7; TRBD1 is a possible D gene (5 bases). CDR1 is SGHRS and CDR2 is YFSETQ in the germline V gene. The CDR3 has 14 residues. V gave up 4 bases and J gave up 2 bases, with 13 bases separating them. CDR3 residues: CASSPQGQAYEQYF. For the CDR3, the DNA is TGCGCCAGCAGCCCGCAGGGCCAAGCCTACGAGCAGTACTTC.

This clonotype was detected many times. This chain links TRBV20-1 with TRBJ2-5; TRBD2 aligns across 9 bases. V lost 0 bases and J lost 1; bases outside the gene matches: 18. Per the germline V gene, CDR1 is DFQATT and CDR2 is SNEGSKA (reference sequence). The CDR3 consists of 20 residues. Here the CDR3 DNA reads TGCAGTGCTAGAGATCCCCGCCGGGGTAGCGGGGGAGCCTCCCAAGAGACCCAGTACTTC. Protein product: CSARDPRRGSGGASQETQYF.

The table lists this clonotype with many counts. V and J are TRBV7-9 and TRBJ1-5, with 9 bases that match TRBD1. The germline V gene has CDR1 SEHNR and CDR2 FQNEAQ (reference sequence). Trimming at V came to 5 bases and at J to 2 bases, leaving 10 bases not matched to a gene. This CDR3 is 17 amino acids long. CDR3 protein: CASSTTGQGLGNQPQHF. DNA of the CDR3: TGTGCCAGCAGCACCACCGGACAGGGGTTGGGCAATCAGCCCCAGCATTTT.

This chain joins TRBV3-1 and TRBJ2-5; perhaps TRBD2 as D (5 bases). CDR3 length: 14 amino acids. The V end was cut by 1 base, the J end by 5 bases, with 11 bases between. Germline assignment: CDR1 LGHDT and CDR2 YNNKEL (reference sequence). The DNA of the CDR3 is TGTGCCAGCAGCCAAGCGGGAATTTCGGAGACCCAGTACTTC. Translation: CASSQAGISETQYF.

V and J are TRBV18 and TRBJ2-3; 8 nucleotides agree with TRBD1. The CDR3 totals 14 residues. Trimming took 3 bases from V and 7 from J; bases not matched to a gene: 6. Germline CDR1 reads KGHSH; CDR2 reads LQKENI. This chain's CDR3 is CASSPVRGLNTQYF. Written as DNA, the CDR3 is TGTGCCAGCTCACCGGTCAGGGGGCTGAATACGCAGTATTTT.

There are a few counts of this clonotype. The chain uses TRBV5-1 and TRBJ2-5; TRBD2 agrees at 9 bases. The junction had 7 bases not matched to a gene; V was cut back by 2 bases and J by 2 bases. The germline gives CDR1 SGHRS, CDR2 YFSETQ. CDR3 length: 16 amino acids. In DNA, the CDR3 is TGCGCCAGCAGCTTCACAGCGGGGGGCCGTCAAGAGACCCAGTACTTC. It encodes CASSFTAGGRQETQYF. Full variable domain (remainder filled in from reference TRBV5-1 and TRBJ2-5): KAGVTQTPRYLIKTRGQQVTLSCSPISGHRSVSWYQQTPGQGLQFLFEYFSETQRNKGNFPGRFSGRQFSNSRSEMNVSTLELGDSALYLCASSFTAGGRQETQYFGPGTRLLVL.

About this clonotype itself: A read error may produce the germline difference seen at one junction end. The genes are TRBV10-2 and TRBJ2-6; 7 bases are shared with TRBD1. The germline V gene has CDR1 WSHSY and CDR2 SAAADI. The CDR3 extends over 17 amino acids. The CDR3 region has the DNA TGCGCCAGCACTCGGACAGGCCGGGGCTCTGGGGCCAACGTCCGGACTTTC. Protein sequence: CASTRTGRGSGANVRTF.

The chain uses TRBV7-8 and TRBJ1-5; TRBD1 might be the D (6 bases). The CDR3 is 18 residues long. V gave up 5 bases and J gave up 0 bases, with 20 bases separating them. The V gene's germline CDR1 is SGHVS and CDR2 FQNEAQ. The chain's CDR3 is CASSPFMDRAYSNQPQHF. CDR3 bases: TGTGCCAGCAGCCCCTTTATGGACAGAGCCTATAGCAATCAGCCCCAGCATTTT.